This is a list of T cell receptor beta chains from one sample in a study of T cell changes during pregnancy in multiple sclerosis. Clones were read by immunoSEQ multiplex PCR, and TCRdb kept only the in-frame ones, dropping some. The sample includes 36,000 or so clones, approximately 90% of them seen just once. Sample: CD4+ T cells from peripheral blood mononuclear cells, taken in the first trimester of pregnancy. Receptors were obtained from a female donor with multiple sclerosis, enrolled in a pregnancy study. Each CDR3 is given with its conserved first and last residue. A D gene is named only where the DNA matches it firmly. Size tells how often a clone was seen (once, few, many) or the class of an expanded clone, and some rows leave it out.

NA,TRBJ2-7,TRBD2,TRBV6-5,CASRPGLGASGQYF,TGTGCCAGCAGGCCGGGACTAGGGGCCTCCGGGCAGTACTTC
NA,TRBJ2-7,TRBD2,TRBV7-2,CASSYRDYKAEQYF,TGTGCCAGCAGCTACCGGGACTATAAGGCCGAGCAGTACTTC
NA,TRBJ2-1,NA,TRBV10-1,CASSESQRANYNEQFF,TGCGCCAGCAGTGAGTCCCAGCGGGCCAACTACAATGAGCAGTTCTTC
NA,TRBJ2-2,TRBD1,TRBV6-6,CASRRDRVLGELFF,TGTGCCAGCAGGCGGGACAGGGTCCTCGGGGAGCTGTTTTTT
once,TRBJ1-4,NA,TRBV2,CASTNPGAGPNEKLFF,TGTGCCAGCACCAACCCAGGGGCCGGGCCTAATGAAAAACTGTTTTTT
NA,TRBJ2-7,TRBD1,TRBV5-1,CASSGGQGYYEQYF,TGCGCCAGCAGCGGAGGACAGGGCTATTACGAGCAGTACTTC
few,TRBJ2-3,NA,TRBV10-1,CASSESDRDDTDTQYF,TGCGCCAGCAGTGAGTCTGACCGGGATGACACAGATACGCAGTATTTT
NA,TRBJ2-2,TRBD2,TRBV10-3,CAMTSGRELFF,TGTGCCATGACTAGCGGGAGGGAGCTGTTTTTT
NA,TRBJ2-1,NA,TRBV11-2,CASSLSLYNEQFF,TGTGCCAGCAGCTTGAGTCTTTACAATGAGCAGTTCTTC
once,TRBJ2-7,TRBD1,TRBV27,CASSLGDSSYEQYF,TGTGCCAGCAGTTTGGGGGACAGCTCCTACGAGCAGTACTTC
NA,TRBJ1-1,NA,TRBV20-1,CSANGDTEAFF,TGCAGTGCTAACGGTGACACTGAAGCTTTCTTT
NA,TRBJ2-3,TRBD2,TRBV10-2,CATLLLAATDTQYF,TGCGCCACTCTCCTACTAGCGGCCACAGATACGCAGTATTTT
NA,TRBJ2-7,TRBD2,TRBV6-6,CASKRGAGYEQYF,TGTGCCAGCAAGCGGGGGGCTGGCTACGAGCAGTACTTC
NA,TRBJ1-5,NA,TRBV7-6,CASSPGGLGQPQHF,TGTGCCAGCTCCCCCGGGGGGCTAGGCCAGCCCCAGCATTTT
NA,TRBJ2-7,NA,TRBV7-2,CASSLANGGSQYF,TGTGCCAGCAGCTTAGCGAATGGGGGGTCGCAGTACTTC
NA,TRBJ2-3,TRBD1,TRBV28,CASELGQGQDTQYF,TGTGCCTCCGAATTGGGACAGGGGCAAGATACGCAGTATTTT
few,TRBJ2-4,NA,TRBV30,CAWLSQGNIQYF,TGTGCCTGGCTTTCGCAGGGGAACATTCAGTACTTC
NA,TRBJ2-5,NA,TRBV5-1,CASSLLQAQETQYF,TGCGCCAGCAGCTTATTGCAGGCGCAAGAGACCCAGTACTTC
NA,TRBJ2-5,TRBD2,TRBV27,CASSSRREGLETQYF,TGTGCCAGCAGTTCTCGGCGGGAGGGGTTGGAGACCCAGTACTTC
NA,TRBJ1-6,NA,TRBV6-1,CASTEQANSPLHF,TGTGCCAGCACCGAACAGGCCAATTCACCCCTCCACTTT
once,TRBJ2-1,NA,TRBV30,CAWAGSSSYNEQFF,TGTGCCTGGGCCGGGTCTAGCTCCTACAATGAGCAGTTCTTC
NA,TRBJ1-5,NA,TRBV5-6,CASSNWGLLNQPQHF,TGTGCCAGCAGCAACTGGGGGCTCCTTAATCAGCCCCAGCATTTT
few,TRBJ1-2,NA,TRBV7-2,CASSPEVWPRGGYTF,TGTGCCAGCAGCCCCGAAGTGTGGCCGCGAGGAGGCTACACCTTC
NA,TRBJ2-3,NA,TRBV7-5,CVRSCAGGRGLAGSTDTQYF,TGTGTCAGAAGCTGTGCCGGGGGCCGGGGACTAGCGGGAAGCACAGATACGCAGTATTTT
NA,TRBJ2-7,TRBD1,TRBV5-1,CASSLASGGEQYF,TGCGCCAGCAGCTTGGCGTCAGGGGGCGAGCAGTACTTC
NA,TRBJ2-5,NA,TRBV9,CASSVVESGQETQYF,TGTGCCAGCAGCGTAGTTGAGTCGGGACAAGAGACCCAGTACTTC
NA,TRBJ2-4,TRBD1,TRBV19,CASSSQQGPEGIQYF,TGTGCCAGTAGTTCGCAACAGGGGCCTGAAGGCATTCAGTACTTC
NA,TRBJ2-7,TRBD1,TRBV28,CASRAGTVLGEQYF,TGTGCCAGCAGGGCCGGGACAGTTCTTGGAGAGCAGTACTTC
NA,TRBJ2-3,TRBD2,TRBV30,CAWSSSGRTDTQYF,TGTGCCTGGAGTTCTAGCGGACGCACAGATACGCAGTATTTT
NA,TRBJ2-5,NA,TRBV28,CASSLGSSQETQYF,TGTGCCAGCAGTTTAGGGAGCAGTCAAGAGACCCAGTACTTC
NA,TRBJ1-5,NA,TRBV27,CASSLYRNQPQHF,TGTGCCAGCAGTTTATACCGGAATCAGCCCCAGCATTTT
few,TRBJ1-1,NA,TRBV6-1,CASNLGQRWAEAFF,TGTGCCAGTAACCTGGGCCAAAGGTGGGCTGAAGCTTTCTTT
NA,TRBJ2-5,TRBD2,TRBV10-3,CAIRQAGGELETQYF,TGTGCCATCAGACAAGCGGGGGGGGAGTTGGAGACCCAGTACTTC
NA,TRBJ1-4,NA,TRBV6-4,CARLKGEKLFF,TGTGCCCGCCTTAAGGGGGAAAAACTGTTTTTT
NA,TRBJ2-3,TRBD2,TRBV28,CASSPGTSDTQYF,TGTGCCAGCAGCCCGGGGACTAGTGATACGCAGTATTTT
NA,TRBJ2-1,TRBD2,TRBV5-5,CASSLTGGTYNEQFF,TGTGCCAGCAGCTTGACGGGGGGGACCTACAATGAGCAGTTCTTC
NA,TRBJ2-7,TRBD2,TRBV6-4,CASALASGGSYEQYF,TGTGCCAGCGCTTTGGCTAGCGGGGGCTCCTACGAGCAGTACTTC
NA,TRBJ2-1,TRBD2,TRBV5-6,CASSSYSGTYNEQFF,TGTGCCAGCAGCTCTTATAGCGGGACCTACAATGAGCAGTTCTTC
NA,TRBJ2-2,NA,TRBV14,CASSQDLVRRFTGELFF,TGTGCCAGCAGCCAAGATCTGGTGAGAAGATTCACCGGGGAGCTGTTTTTT
NA,TRBJ2-1,TRBD2,TRBV7-9,CASSFSGSREQFF,TGTGCCAGCAGCTTTAGCGGGAGTAGGGAGCAGTTCTTC
NA,TRBJ2-5,NA,TRBV18,CASSLKGGTGWQETQYF,TGTGCCAGCTCACTTAAAGGAGGGACGGGATGGCAAGAGACCCAGTACTTC
NA,TRBJ2-7,NA,TRBV6-5,CASSVTGYEQYF,TGTGCCAGCAGCGTCACAGGGTACGAGCAGTACTTC
NA,TRBJ2-1,NA,TRBV30,CAWSVRSYNEQFF,TGTGCCTGGAGTGTACGGTCCTACAATGAGCAGTTCTTC
NA,TRBJ2-1,TRBD1,TRBV4-1,CASSRGYRDSPYNEQFF,TGCGCCAGCAGCCGAGGATATCGGGACAGCCCCTACAATGAGCAGTTCTTC